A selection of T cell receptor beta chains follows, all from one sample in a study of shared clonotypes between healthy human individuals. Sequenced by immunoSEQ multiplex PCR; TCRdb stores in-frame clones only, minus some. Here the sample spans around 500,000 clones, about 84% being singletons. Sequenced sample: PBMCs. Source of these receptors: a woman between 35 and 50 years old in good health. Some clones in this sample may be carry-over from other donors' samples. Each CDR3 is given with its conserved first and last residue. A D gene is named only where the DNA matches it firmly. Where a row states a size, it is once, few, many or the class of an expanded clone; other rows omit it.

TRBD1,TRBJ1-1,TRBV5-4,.,CASSLAGGGGTEAFF,TGTGCCAGCAGCTTGGCAGGGGGCGGGGGCACTGAAGCTTTCTTT
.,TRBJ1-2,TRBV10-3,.,CAIRMTGGDYGYTF,TGTGCCATCAGGATGACAGGTGGCGACTATGGCTACACCTTC
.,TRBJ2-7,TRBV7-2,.,CASSLSRTTAYEQYF,TGTGCCAGCAGCTTATCACGGACTACGGCCTACGAGCAGTACTTC
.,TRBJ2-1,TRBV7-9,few,CASSPPVRDEQFF,TGTGCCAGCAGCCCGCCCGTCAGGGATGAGCAGTTCTTC
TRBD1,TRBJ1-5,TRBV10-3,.,CAISEPKETGLGQPQHF,TGTGCCATCAGTGAGCCTAAGGAGACAGGGTTGGGTCAGCCCCAGCATTTT
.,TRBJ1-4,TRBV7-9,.,CASGMGMGGNEKLFF,TGTGCCAGCGGGATGGGCATGGGGGGAAATGAAAAACTGTTTTTT
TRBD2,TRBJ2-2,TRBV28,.,CASSTSGRGTGELFF,TGTGCCAGCAGCACTAGCGGGAGAGGCACCGGGGAGCTGTTTTTT
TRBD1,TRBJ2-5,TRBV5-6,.,CASSAGTGLETQYF,TGTGCCAGCAGCGCCGGGACAGGGTTGGAGACCCAGTACTTC
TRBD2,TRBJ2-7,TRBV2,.,CASSKRLAGTYEQYF,TGTGCCAGCAGTAAAAGACTAGCCGGAACTTACGAGCAGTACTTC
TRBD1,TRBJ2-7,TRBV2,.,CASRPGQRSYEQYF,TGTGCCAGCAGACCGGGACAGAGATCCTACGAGCAGTACTTC
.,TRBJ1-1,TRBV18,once,CASSPVVRTFASLTEAFF,TGTGCCAGCTCACCAGTAGTTAGGACTTTCGCCAGCCTCACTGAAGCCTTCTTT
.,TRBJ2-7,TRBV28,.,CASSIDSPYEQYF,TGTGCCAGCAGCATAGACAGTCCCTACGAGCAGTACTTC
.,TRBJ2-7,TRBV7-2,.,CASSLRPYEQYF,TGTGCCAGCAGCTTGCGGCCCTACGAGCAGTACTTC